The clone carrying this T cell receptor (beta chain) was recorded many times. Its target is unknown. The data were obtained in a study of naive and memory T cell subsets. The beta constant-region primer was an equimolar mix of two oligonucleotides covering TRBC1 and TRBC2. Four rounds of PCR amplified the ligated cDNA using nested alpha and beta constant-region primers plus SP2. TCRdb reprocessed the UMI-ligation and nested PCR reads with MiXCR, giving one entry per CDR3 protein. The repertoire holds 95,000 to 150,000 distinct CDR3 sequences, with approximately 37% as singletons. V was shortened by 2 bases and J by 3 bases, with 11 bases between the two germline ends. Germline V gives CDR1 SGHAT, CDR2 FQNNGV. The CDR3 has 15 amino acids. Study-level points and caveats: TCR counts from RNA may reflect activation-linked expression changes. Clonotypes are single alpha or beta chains, not paired receptors.

Sequential positive selection took CD4 T cells first, then CD8 T cells. Cells stained for CD3, CD4, CD8, CD45RA and CD27 were sorted into four subsets. This sequence joins TRBV11-2 and TRBJ2-1, with no clear D. The receptor was isolated from a human donor in good health. The sample taken for sequencing was central memory CD4+ T cells from blood. CDR3 DNA: TGTGCCAGCAGCTTACATCCTGACCGCTACAATGAGCAGTTCTTC. Protein sequence: CASSLHPDRYNEQFF. Combining the CDR3 with reference TRBV11-2 and TRBJ2-1 gives the whole variable domain EAGVAQSPRYKIIEKRQSVAFWCNPISGHATLYWYQQILGQGPKLLIQFQNNGVVDDSQLPKDRFSAERLKGVDSTLKIQPAKLEDSAVYLCASSLHPDRYNEQFFGPGTRLTVL.